Described below is a single T cell receptor (beta chain) sequence and its context. Antigen: not known. The data were taken from a study of radiotherapy plus CTLA-4 blockade in lung cancer. Study summary: Patients showed objective responses in 18% of cases, and disease control was achieved by approximately 33%. Study results and limitations: Reports state that early shifts in blood T cell clones, with interferon-beta, best predicted response.

Only in-frame clones appear in the TCRdb table, and some are missing; sequencing was by immunoSEQ multiplex PCR. The repertoire has roughly 50,000 clones, nearly 90% of them found once; the top ten carry 7.8%. The CDR3 spans 15 residues. V shed 4 bases and J 4 bases; nucleotides not matched to a gene: 3. From germline, CDR1 is MNHEY and CDR2 SMNVEV (reference sequence). Those patients who had chemo-refractory metastatic non-small-cell lung cancer were given focal radiation along with CTLA-4 blockade through ipilimumab. This chain uses TRBV27 with TRBJ2-3; TRBD2 matches at 12 bases. The sequence derives from a human donor with non-small cell lung cancer whose response to radiotherapy plus ipilimumab could not be evaluated. Material: peripheral blood, obtained from a patient treated with radiotherapy plus ipilimumab. The CDR3: CASSSSGGAPDTQYF. The DNA for the CDR3 is TGTGCCAGCAGTTCTAGCGGGGGGGCCCCAGATACGCAGTATTTT.